The text below deals with one T cell receptor (beta chain). The target antigen is unknown. CDR3 length: 12 residues. V lost 5 bases and J lost 6, with 9 bases in between. The V gene's germline CDR1 is SGHAT and CDR2 FQNNGV. The treatment here: approximately nine-day PBMC culture with coronavirus spike peptide pools or control peptides (ViraFEST assay). ViraFEST used peptide pools to expand antigen-specific T cells, then sequenced TCRs. This sample stems from a study of vaccination and CD4 T cells after COVID-19. Overall study: Testing by nasal swab PCR showed convalescent patients to be SARS-CoV-2 positive; nine were mild and one was severe. The authors gave control cultures a CEFX pool, an HIV-1 Nef pool, or no peptide.

Sequencing of DNA taken from cultured CD4+ T cells relied on the Oncomine TCR Beta short-read assay. Investigators obtained genomic DNA by extraction from cultured CD4+ T cells. In TCRdb, the PCR reads were re-called with MiXCR into one record per CDR3 protein. The table has roughly 8,500 distinct CDR3 sequences, around 64% seen once. The sequenced sample consisted of CD4+ T cells from blood, cultured in vitro. The clonotype was recovered from a human donor who had recovered from COVID-19. The chain uses TRBV11-2 and TRBJ2-3; perhaps TRBD1 as D (5 bases). The CDR3 protein is CASSANRDTQYF. CDR3 DNA sequence: TGTGCCAGCAGCGCGAACAGGGATACGCAGTATTTT.